This T cell receptor (beta chain) was profiled in a study of long-term antiretroviral therapy in people with HIV. The wider study: The study's earliest collections predate the 2015 immediate-ART recommendation by about a decade.

Study-level points and caveats: On ART adherence, viral resistance or therapy changes, no data were available. Repertoires with HIV possessed tighter CDR3 length spans than those of controls. The data indicate that diversity increased after ART but remained below transplant donor controls.

Survey level was the resolution at which the v3.0 immunoSEQ assay ran. Produced via immunoSEQ multiplex PCR; TCRdb's table is partial and in-frame only. The sample lists some 47,000 clones; about 95% were seen once. Concerning this clone itself: Its antigen is not identified.

This TCR derives from a woman in her 50s with HIV. The sequenced sample was unsorted PBMCs, obtained 3.7 years after starting antiretroviral therapy.

The CDR3 loop reads CASSPTRTGNTEAFF. The CDR3 coding sequence is TGTGCCAGCAGCCCTACCCGGACAGGGAACACTGAAGCTTTCTTT. The chain links TRBV13 to TRBJ1-1; TRBD1 agrees at 7 bases. The germline gives CDR1 PRHDT, CDR2 FYEKMQ (reference sequence). V lost 5 bases, J lost 1 base, and 7 bases stayed unmatched. CDR3 length: 15 amino acids.